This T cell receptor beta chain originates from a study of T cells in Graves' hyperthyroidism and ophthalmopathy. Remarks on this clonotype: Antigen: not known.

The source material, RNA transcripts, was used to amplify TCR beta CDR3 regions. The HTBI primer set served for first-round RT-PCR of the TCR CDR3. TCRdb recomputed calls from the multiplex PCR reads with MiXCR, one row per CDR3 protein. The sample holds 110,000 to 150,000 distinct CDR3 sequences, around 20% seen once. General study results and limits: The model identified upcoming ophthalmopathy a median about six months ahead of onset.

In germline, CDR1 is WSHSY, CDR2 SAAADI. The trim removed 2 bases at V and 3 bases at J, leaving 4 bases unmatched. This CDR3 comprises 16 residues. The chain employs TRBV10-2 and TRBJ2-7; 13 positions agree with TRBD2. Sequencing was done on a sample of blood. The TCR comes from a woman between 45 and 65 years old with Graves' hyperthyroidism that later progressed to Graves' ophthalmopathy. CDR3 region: CASSEPGLAGLYEQYF. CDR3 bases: TGCGCCAGCAGTGAGCCGGGACTAGCGGGACTCTACGAGCAGTACTTC.